The 23 T cell receptor beta chains given below trace back to one sample, sequenced in a study of blood T cell repertoires in COVID-19. Repertoires were generated with immunoSEQ multiplex PCR, while TCRdb's copy carries only in-frame clones and drops some. The table records hundreds of thousands of clones, less than 90% of them present only once. Sequencing was carried out using peripheral blood. Source of these receptors: a woman aged 80 or over with active or convalescent COVID-19.

This clone has just a few counts. The chain uses TRBV15 and TRBJ2-7; 10 nucleotides agree with TRBD1. After removal of 1 base from V and 5 bases from J, the junction contained 5 bases not matched to a gene. This CDR3 spans 15 amino acids. Germline CDR1 and CDR2: LNHNV and YYDKDF (reference sequence). CDR3 coding DNA: TGTGCCACCAGCAGAGGGGGACAGGGGTTCCACGAGCAGTACTTC. Its protein product is CATSRGGQGFHEQYF.

Only one count was recorded for this clone. The J gene is TRBJ2-1, the V gene TRBV11-2; 13 bases are shared with TRBD2. The CDR3 extends over 14 amino acids. The V gene's germline CDR1 is SGHAT and CDR2 FQNNGV. Trimming removed 8 bases from V and 3 bases from J; junction bases left unmatched: 1. As DNA, the CDR3 is TGTGCCAGCGGGACTAGCGGGATCTACAATGAGCAGTTCTTC. Its translation: CASGTSGIYNEQFF.

The chain recombines TRBV15 with TRBJ1-2; D might be TRBD1 (6 bases). The CDR3 has 14 amino acids. Germline V gene lookup returns CDR1 LNHNV and CDR2 YYDKDF (reference sequence). Deletions cut 0 bases from V and 8 bases from J, with 13 bases between. CDR3 in DNA: TGTGCCACCAGCAGAGATTTGGGGCAGGGGGGCTACACCTTC. Residues: CATSRDLGQGGYTF.

The chain combines TRBV7-2 with TRBJ2-7; 8 bases fit TRBD2. CDR1 and CDR2 (germline): SGHTA, FQGNSA. The CDR3 has 18 residues. J was trimmed by 4 bases and V by 0 bases; bases with no gene match: 14. The CDR3 coding sequence is TGTGCCAGCAGCTTAGCGCCGCGATCGGGGACTAGAAATTACGAGCAGTACTTC. It codes for CASSLAPRSGTRNYEQYF.

The chain combines TRBV28 with TRBJ1-2; tentative D call: TRBD1 (6 bases). Germline V gives CDR1 MDHEN, CDR2 SYDVKM. The CDR3 covers 12 residues. V lost 1 base to trimming and J lost 6 bases, with 6 bases between them. This chain's CDR3 is CASSLYRDGYTF. The CDR3 DNA sequence: TGTGCCAGCAGTTTATACAGGGATGGCTACACCTTC.

The chain uses TRBV7-6 and TRBJ1-2; D perhaps matches TRBD1 (5 bases). CDR1 and CDR2 (germline): SGHVS, FNYEAQ. The CDR3 runs 15 residues. The V end lost 7 bases, the J end lost 8 bases, and 23 bases lay between the germline ends. The DNA of the CDR3 is TGTGCCAGCACCCTAACCAGTTCGGGGGGAAGCGGCTACACCTTC. It translates to CASTLTSSGGSGYTF.

The V gene is TRBV29-1, the J gene TRBJ2-3; 15 positions agree with TRBD2. V shed 8 bases and J 0 bases; nucleotides not matched to a gene: 9. This CDR3 has 17 amino acids. Germline assignment: CDR1 SQVTM and CDR2 ANQGSEA. The CDR3: CSTGLAGGRPSTDTQYF. The CDR3 region has the DNA TGCAGCACGGGACTAGCGGGGGGCCGACCTAGCACAGATACGCAGTATTTT.

The rearrangement uses TRBV5-4 and TRBJ2-1; 12 bases line up with TRBD2. This CDR3 has 14 residues. Unmatched junction bases numbered 0, after V lost 1 base and J lost 7 bases. Germline CDR1 is SGHNT and CDR2 is YYREEE (reference sequence). The CDR3 region is CASSLTSGRNEQFF. The CDR3, as DNA: TGTGCCAGCAGCTTGACTAGCGGGAGGAATGAGCAGTTCTTC.

The chain recombines TRBV7-2 with TRBJ1-5; tentative D call: TRBD1 (5 bases). V shed 3 bases and J shed 5 bases, with 5 bases lying between them. This CDR3 has 12 amino acids. In germline, CDR1 is SGHTA, CDR2 FQGNSA. Here the CDR3 DNA reads TGTGCCAGCAGCTTCAGGGATCAGCCCCAGCATTTT. This translates into CASSFRDQPQHF.

In the case of this clone: The identical CDR3 is also encoded by other nucleotide sequences in the sample. The rearrangement joins TRBV5-1 to TRBJ2-2; perhaps TRBD2 as D (6 bases). CDR1 and CDR2 from the germline V gene are SGHRS and YFSETQ. The CDR3 sequence is 14 residues long. The ends were cut back, 7 bases at V and 1 base at J, with 11 bases in the middle. This chain's CDR3 is CASSLAVNTGELFF. DNA for the CDR3: TGCGCCAGCTCCTTAGCGGTGAACACCGGGGAGCTGTTTTTT. Based on the CDR3 plus reference TRBV5-1 and TRBJ2-2, the full variable domain is KAGVTQTPRYLIKTRGQQVTLSCSPISGHRSVSWYQQTPGQGLQFLFEYFSETQRNKGNFPGRFSGRQFSNSRSEMNVSTLELGDSALYLCASSLAVNTGELFFGEGSRLTVL.

The chain employs TRBV4-2 and TRBJ2-7; the match to TRBD2 covers 7 bases. V lost 0 bases, J lost 10 bases, and 30 bases stayed unmatched. The V gene's germline CDR1 is LGHNA and CDR2 YNFKEQ. The CDR3 covers 21 residues. The CDR3 DNA reads as TGTGCCAGCAGCCAAGAATGGGGTACGGGAAGGGAAGCCGGGGGACTAAAGAGACAGTACTTC. This translates into CASSQEWGTGREAGGLKRQYF.

The genes are TRBV5-5 and TRBJ2-4; perhaps TRBD1 as D (6 bases). Germline V gene data show CDR1 as SGHKS and CDR2 as YYEKEE (reference sequence). This CDR3 spans 20 amino acids. V gave up 4 bases and J gave up 1 base, with 27 bases separating them. CDR3 region: CASSPTPTGSGVAAKNIQYF. CDR3 DNA sequence: TGTGCCAGCAGCCCCACCCCTACAGGGAGCGGCGTCGCGGCCAAAAACATTCAGTACTTC.

In its sample, this clone was seen once. The chain links TRBV28 to TRBJ2-1, with D possibly being TRBD2 (5 bases). V lost 5 bases and J lost 6, with 11 bases in between. Looked up from germline, CDR1 is MDHEN and CDR2 is SYDVKM. This CDR3 region has 13 residues. CDR3 bases: TGTGCCAGCAGTGCCGCGGGCGGCAATGAGCAGTTCTTC. This gives the protein CASSAAGGNEQFF.

The V and J genes are TRBV7-2 and TRBJ1-6; the match to TRBD1 covers 9 bases. The CDR3 runs 16 residues. J gave up 6 bases and V 0 bases, and 3 bases lay outside the gene matches. Germline loops: CDR1 SGHTA, CDR2 FQGNSA. The CDR3 sequence is CASSLAGTGFNSPLHF. The CDR3 bases are TGTGCCAGCAGCTTAGCCGGGACAGGGTTTAATTCACCCCTCCACTTT. Full variable domain (outside the CDR3, taken from reference TRBV7-2 and TRBJ1-6): GAGVSQSPSNKVTEKGKDVELRCDPISGHTALYWYRQSLGQGLEFLIYFQGNSAPDKSGLPSDRFSAERTGGSVSTLTIQRTQQEDSAVYLCASSLAGTGFNSPLHFGNGTRLTVT.

Comment on this clone: The identical CDR3 is also encoded by other nucleotide sequences in the sample. This sequence joins TRBV19 and TRBJ2-1; the match to TRBD2 covers 10 bases. The length of the CDR3 is 15 residues. The J segment lost 7 bases and the V segment lost 3 bases, leaving 6 bases of the junction unmatched. Germline lookup yields CDR1 LNHDA and CDR2 SQIVND (reference sequence). The CDR3 protein is CASSIVASGSNEQFF. The CDR3 DNA reads TGTGCCAGTAGTATTGTGGCTAGCGGGAGTAATGAGCAGTTCTTC.

The chain combines TRBV11-2 with TRBJ2-1; TRBD2 aligns across 12 bases. The germline gives CDR1 SGHAT, CDR2 FQNNGV. The CDR3 loop spans 20 amino acids. Trimming took 0 bases from V and 2 from J; bases not matched to a gene: 11. Here the CDR3 reads CASSLEGPILAGGAYNEQFF. DNA for the CDR3: TGTGCCAGCAGCTTAGAAGGTCCGATTCTAGCGGGAGGGGCCTACAATGAGCAGTTCTTC.

This clone was seen a handful of times. V usage is TRBV24-1 and J usage is TRBJ2-7; the match to TRBD2 covers 11 bases. CDR3 length: 19 amino acids. The germline CDR1 and CDR2 sequences are KGHDR and SFDVKD. Trimming took 3 bases from V and 0 from J; bases not matched to a gene: 12. The DNA of the CDR3 is TGTGCCACCAGTGATAGGCTAGCGGGGGGCTTTGGGGGCTCCTACGAGCAGTACTTC. It codes for CATSDRLAGGFGGSYEQYF.

The V and J genes are TRBV6-5 and TRBJ2-7, with 10 bases that match TRBD2. The CDR3 length is 13 residues. After removal of 6 bases from V and 9 bases from J, the junction contained 8 bases not matched to a gene. Germline V gives CDR1 MNHEY, CDR2 SVGAGI. CDR3 sequence (DNA): TGTGCCAGCAGGGTAGCGGGGGGATTCGGGCAGTACTTC. Protein sequence: CASRVAGGFGQYF.

The V and J genes are TRBV15 and TRBJ1-1; D is possibly TRBD1 (5 bases). Between the trimmed V and J ends, which lost 0 bases and 3 bases, there was a span of 8 bases. Germline CDR1 LNHNV, CDR2 YYDKDF (reference sequence). The CDR3 loop spans 14 amino acids. The DNA of the CDR3 is TGTGCCACCAGCAGAGAGCCCAGGGACACTGAAGCTTTCTTT. It specifies CATSREPRDTEAFF.

The V gene is TRBV5-1, the J gene TRBJ1-5, with 9 nucleotides matching TRBD1. Germline V gene sequence: CDR1 SGHRS, CDR2 YFSETQ. Trimming took 3 bases from V and 5 from J; bases not matched to a gene: 6. CDR3 size: 15 residues. CDR3 sequence (DNA): TGCGCCAGCAGCTCCGGGACAGGGTTTGATCAGCCCCAGCATTTT. It is translated as CASSSGTGFDQPQHF.

This clone was counted once. This chain uses TRBV18 with TRBJ2-4; 7 nucleotides agree with TRBD2. From germline, CDR1 is KGHSH and CDR2 LQKENI. V shed 9 bases and J 4 bases; nucleotides not matched to a gene: 9. The CDR3 runs 14 residues. CDR3 loop: CASNGGGKKNIQYF. In nucleotides, the CDR3 is TGTGCCAGTAACGGCGGGGGTAAAAAAAACATTCAGTACTTC.

J is TRBJ1-4 and V is TRBV28; tentatively, D is TRBD1 (5 bases). V lost 5 bases, J lost 7 bases, and 14 bases lay in between. Germline loops: CDR1 MDHEN, CDR2 SYDVKM. The CDR3 has 14 residues. This CDR3 is CASSPGGRGEKLFF. The DNA for the CDR3 is TGTGCCAGCAGTCCCGGTGGTAGGGGTGAAAAACTGTTTTTT.

In this sample, this clone turned up a few times. The chain uses TRBV19 and TRBJ1-1; no clear D gene. Deletions cut 3 bases from V and 4 bases from J, with 15 bases between. This CDR3 has 15 residues. The germline V gene encodes CDR1 LNHDA and CDR2 SQIVND (reference sequence). Written as DNA, the CDR3 is TGTGCCAGTAGTATCGGACTCTCGTCCCTCACTGAAGCTTTCTTT. Its protein product is CASSIGLSSLTEAFF.